The present entry profiles one T cell receptor beta chain with its context. Its target antigen remains unknown. No much larger clone exists at a distance of one base, and base qualities are not known. The TCR beta CDR3 regions were amplified from the RNA transcripts. For the first round of RT-PCR on the TCR CDR3, the HTBI primer set was used together with the Qiagen OneStep RT-PCR kit. Libraries were constructed in a second round of multiplex PCR, after which size selection and purification were carried out. Paired-end sequencing of the libraries was performed with 100 bp reads on an Illumina HiSeq2000. The original methods were these. SOAPnuke was used to process the raw data, removing reads that contained adapters or uncalled bases, had a mean Phred below 15, or lacked an exact match to the constant primer or identifier. COPE v1.2.5 was used to merge high-quality paired reads, and clonotypes were defined as unique nucleotide sequences. MiTCR v1.1 was used to align the clonotypes against IMGT TRBV, TRBD and TRBJ reference segments. The analysis included only V-J combinations with a frequency above 0.0001, which together covered about 99% of the repertoires. The TCS score was defined as F50 (clonal expansion) divided by E x V (chaos), with BLOSUM62-based TCRdist calculated between CDR3 peptides within each V-J. Welch's t-statistics and random forest reduced 514 V-J features to 13, which were used in a naive Bayes classifier (R e1071). The similarity between thyroid and blood repertoires was quantified using the Morisita-Horn index. The public reads were reanalyzed by TCRdb: fastp trimming at Q25, MiXCR alignment, in-frame beta chains only. Each record represents a unique CDR3 protein, reported with the most common genes and DNA among its rows. These V and J calls are TCRdb output, not the study's own analysis. The sample has fewer than 650,000 distinct CDR3 sequences on record, roughly 45% of them singletons. Jointly, the top ten make up about two fifths of the sample.

This sample was taken from a study of T cells in Graves' hyperthyroidism and ophthalmopathy (dated by TCRdb to the late 2010s). In the study overall: TCR V-J signatures able to tell the groups apart were searched for in a discovery cohort of 100 or so patients, of whom fewer than 45 had Graves' ophthalmopathy and 55 to 60 had stable Graves' hyperthyroidism. The paper reports TCR Vbeta CDR3 sequencing of some 140 peripheral blood samples: 40 or so ophthalmopathy, 75 to 80 hyperthyroidism and around 17 progressor patients. After blood sampling, hyperthyroidism patients were treated with methimazole at a starting dose of 30 mg daily, and ophthalmopathy patients were treated with high-dose intravenous methylprednisolone. An independent validation cohort of around 19 hyperthyroidism patients and some 15 patients who later progressed to ophthalmopathy tested prospective prediction of ophthalmopathy. The 100 discovery patients were divided at random into training and test sets in a 7:3 ratio. In addition, the study compared T-cell repertoires in thyroid tissue and in blood from six Graves' hyperthyroidism patients.

Exclusion was applied to patients with uncontrolled infections, other autoimmune diseases, pregnancy or lactation. Diagnoses were based on clinical symptoms, serum thyroxine and TRAb, thyroid ultrasound and orbital computed tomography. Total RNA was extracted using Trizol reagent, and RNA quality was assessed on an Agilent 2100 Bioanalyzer. Results the study describes overall, beyond this receptor: Ophthalmopathy was separated from stable hyperthyroidism by a 13 V-J signature model, with about 86% sensitivity and roughly 81% specificity obtained in cross-validation and 80%/75% obtained in testing. Most expanded thyroid clonotypes (frequency above 0.001) were also detected in blood, a finding suggesting that blood repertoires may reflect thyroid immune responses. No statistical method was used to set the sample size in advance, and investigators knew the group allocation. In validation, progression to ophthalmopathy was predicted by the model with 70% to 71% sensitivity and roughly 76% specificity, a median of roughly six months before onset.

Via the germline V gene, CDR1 is SQVTM and CDR2 ANQGSEA. Measured from the cysteine to the phenylalanine, the CDR3 is 15 residues long. Only the CDR3 portion is preserved as DNA: 45 bases, with reading frame beginning at the first base. V is trimmed back by 1 base and J by 4 bases, and the junction contains 6 bases that no gene match accounts for. The receptor was derived from an adult woman with Graves' disease, either hyperthyroidism or ophthalmopathy (not recorded which). Sequenced sample: peripheral blood or thyroid tissue (not recorded which). This chain is built from TRBV29-1 and TRBJ1-5; 8 of the junction bases match TRBD1. The CDR3 reads as follows: CSVEGGQAFNQPQHF. The nucleotides are TGCAGCGTTGAAGGGGGACAGGCCTTTAATCAGCCCCAGCATTTT.